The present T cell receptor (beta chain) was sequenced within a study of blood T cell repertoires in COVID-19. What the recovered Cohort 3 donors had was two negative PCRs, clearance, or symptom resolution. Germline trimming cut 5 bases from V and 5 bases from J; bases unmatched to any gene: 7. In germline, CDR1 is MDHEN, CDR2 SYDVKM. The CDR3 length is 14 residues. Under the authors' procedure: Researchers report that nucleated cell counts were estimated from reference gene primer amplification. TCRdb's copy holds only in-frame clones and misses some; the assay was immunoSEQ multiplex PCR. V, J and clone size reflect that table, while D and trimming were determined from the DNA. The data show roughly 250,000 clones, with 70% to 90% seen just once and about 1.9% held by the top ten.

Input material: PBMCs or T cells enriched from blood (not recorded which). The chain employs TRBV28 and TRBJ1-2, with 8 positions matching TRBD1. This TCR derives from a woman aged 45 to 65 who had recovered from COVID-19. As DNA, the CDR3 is TGTGCCAGCAGTCCCAGGGGGCTGCTATATGGCTACACCTTC. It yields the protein CASSPRGLLYGYTF.